This TCR beta chain was sequenced in a study of blood T cell repertoires in COVID-19. The method was immunoSEQ multiplex PCR; TCRdb's version includes in-frame clones alone and lacks a portion of them. The sample carries over 20,000 clones, approximately 81% recorded once. Trimming stripped 0 bases from V and 5 bases from J, with 13 bases between. The CDR3 extends over 15 amino acids. CDR1 is MGHRA, CDR2 YSYEKL, per germline. Sequencing was done on a sample of peripheral blood. The J gene is TRBJ1-2, the V gene TRBV4-1; a weak D match, TRBD1 (5 bases). This sequence originates from a man aged 50 to 59 with active or convalescent COVID-19. CDR3 DNA: TGCGCCAGCAGCCAAGATACAGGAGCCTTTTATGGCTACACCTTC. Its protein product is CASSQDTGAFYGYTF.